This T cell receptor beta chain comes out of a study of PD-1 blockade in classical Hodgkin lymphoma. General study results and limits: The drivers behind the repertoire differences, possibly disease activity or prior therapy, remain undefined. Complete responders matched newly diagnosed patients in baseline diversity. When set against healthy donors, newly diagnosed patients were reported to show lower baseline TCR diversity. Researchers reported that CD4+ TCR diversity, though not CD8+, rose significantly by C4D1.

By sample fraction, this clone is large (0.1 to 1%). As yet, its antigen is unknown. The CDR3 is 14 residues long. The ends lost 1 base at V and 3 bases at J; junction bases unmatched: 5. Looked up from germline, CDR1 is SQVTM and CDR2 is ANQGSEA. This sample's time point: cycle 4 day 1 (C4D1), after 5 to 7 weeks of nivolumab. Following autologous stem cell transplantation, relapse occurred in every patient, and exposure to brentuximab vedotin varied. Thawed PBMCs were subjected to magnetic negative selection, which yielded isolated CD8+ T cells. The repertoire was sequenced with immunoSEQ multiplex PCR; TCRdb's copy has only in-frame clones and lacks some. The sample yields several thousand clones, around 65% seen once.

The source was CD8+ T cells from blood, collected before the fourth cycle of nivolumab. This TCR derives from a human donor with classical Hodgkin lymphoma. The chain links TRBV29-1 to TRBJ2-7, with 8 nucleotides matching TRBD1. The CDR3 here is CSVEVQGADYEQYF. The CDR3 DNA is TGCAGCGTTGAAGTGCAGGGGGCGGACTACGAGCAGTACTTC.